These 26 T cell receptor beta chains originate from one sample sequenced in a study of blood T cell repertoires in COVID-19. Repertoires were generated with immunoSEQ multiplex PCR, while TCRdb's copy carries only in-frame clones and drops some. Among about 70,000 clones listed, about 89% were seen once. Specimen: peripheral blood. Source of these receptors: a woman aged 55-69 years with acute or convalescent COVID-19.

The chain combines TRBV12-3 or TRBV12-4 with TRBJ2-1; maybe TRBD2 (5 bases). Trimming stripped 6 bases from V and 10 bases from J, with 13 bases between. The CDR3 totals 12 residues. The CDR3 reads CASSPGFSEQFF. For the CDR3, the DNA is TGTGCCAGCAGCCCGGGATTCTCCGAGCAGTTCTTC.

The CDR3 spells CASSLVGQGETQYF. DNA for the CDR3: TGCGCCAGCAGCTTGGTCGGACAGGGAGAGACCCAGTACTTC. This rearrangement joins TRBV5-1 to TRBJ2-5; 8 nucleotides agree with TRBD1. The germline CDR1 and CDR2 sequences are SGHRS and YFSETQ. J gave up 4 bases and V 0 bases, and 2 bases lay outside the gene matches. The CDR3 is 14 residues long.

The chain combines TRBV27 with TRBJ2-3; 9 bases align to TRBD2. CDR1 is MNHEY, CDR2 SMNVEV, per germline (reference sequence). The CDR3 covers 15 residues. J gave up 2 bases and V 8 bases, and 8 bases lay outside the gene matches. As DNA, the CDR3 is TGTGCCAGCCAAGAGGCGGGGGGGCCCACAGATACGCAGTATTTT. Translated, it gives CASQEAGGPTDTQYF.

The chain carries TRBV7-2 and TRBJ1-5; the match to TRBD1 covers 7 bases. The J segment lost 4 bases and the V segment lost 3 bases, leaving 3 bases of the junction unmatched. Germline V lookup: CDR1 SGHTA, CDR2 FQGNSA. This CDR3 has 14 residues. CDR3 nucleotide sequence: TGTGCCAGCAGCTTCCGACAGGGAAATCAGCCCCAGCATTTT. It is translated as CASSFRQGNQPQHF.

This rearrangement joins TRBV2 to TRBJ1-1; D may be TRBD1 (5 bases). The CDR3 has 16 residues. From germline, CDR1 is SNHLY and CDR2 FYNNEI. V was shortened by 6 bases and J by 4 bases, with 21 bases between the two germline ends. The CDR3 nucleotides are TGTGCCAGCAGCCCCCTATTGGGGCGACAGACCACTGAAGCTTTCTTT. Encoded protein: CASSPLLGRQTTEAFF.

The gene calls are TRBV30 and TRBJ1-6; perhaps TRBD1 as D (5 bases). The V end lost 5 bases, the J end lost 10 bases, and 15 bases lay between the germline ends. The CDR3 sequence is 13 residues long. CDR1 and CDR2 from the germline V gene are GTSNPN and SVGIG (reference sequence). CDR3 bases: TGTGCCTGGCAGGGCGAGGTAGAATCACCCCTCCACTTT. Its protein product is CAWQGEVESPLHF.

The rearrangement uses TRBV30 and TRBJ1-1; D is unclear. Germline values: CDR1 GTSNPN, CDR2 SVGIG (reference sequence). The V gene lost 2 bases and the J gene lost 5 bases, with 15 bases spanning the gap. The CDR3 extends over 14 amino acids. Here the CDR3 DNA reads TGTGCCTGGAGTCTTACGACCCTCGGGACTGAAGCTTTCTTT. Translating it yields CAWSLTTLGTEAFF.

This chain joins TRBV15 and TRBJ2-1; D remains ambiguous. The V and J ends lost 8 bases and 5 bases respectively, with 4 bases between them. This CDR3 has 10 amino acids. CDR1 is LNHNV and CDR2 is YYDKDF in the germline V gene (reference sequence). The CDR3 is CATEDNEQFF. The CDR3 nucleotides read TGTGCCACCGAGGACAATGAGCAGTTCTTC.

This chain connects TRBV4-1 to TRBJ2-1; 7 bases are shared with TRBD2. Trimming took 6 bases from V and 5 from J; bases not matched to a gene: 7. Germline V gene lookup returns CDR1 MGHRA and CDR2 YSYEKL. CDR3 length: 14 amino acids. CDR3 in DNA: TGCGCCAGCAGTCGTCTAGCGGTAAACAATGAGCAGTTCTTC. Protein: CASSRLAVNNEQFF.

The CDR3 coding sequence is TGTGCCACCAGTGATTGGTCCGGGACAGGACACCAAGAGACCCAGTACTTC. Translation: CATSDWSGTGHQETQYF. The rearrangement joins TRBV24-1 to TRBJ2-5, with TRBD1 identical over 8 bases. Trimming removed 2 bases from V and 0 bases from J; junction bases left unmatched: 7. This CDR3 is 17 amino acids long. The germline CDR1 and CDR2 sequences are KGHDR and SFDVKD.

V usage is TRBV15 and J usage is TRBJ1-1, with a possible D match to TRBD1 (5 bases). Per germline, CDR1 LNHNV and CDR2 YYDKDF (reference sequence). The CDR3 length is 13 residues. V lost 1 base, J lost 4 bases, and 7 bases lay in between. The chain's CDR3 is CATSRAGGTEAFF. CDR3 in DNA: TGTGCCACCAGCAGAGCCGGGGGCACTGAAGCTTTCTTT.

The chain uses TRBV6-5 and TRBJ1-1; 7 bases fit TRBD1. The V and J ends lost 6 bases and 6 bases, in that order; junction bases with no gene match: 7. This CDR3 is built from 13 residues. Germline V gene lookup returns CDR1 MNHEY and CDR2 SVGAGI. CDR3 sequence (DNA): TGTGCCAGCAGGGCGAGACAGGGCTCTGAAGCTTTCTTT. This encodes CASRARQGSEAFF.

This clone was found once. V gene TRBV3-1 (or the pseudogene TRBV3-2) combines with J gene TRBJ1-4; possibly TRBD1 for D (6 bases). Per the germline V gene, CDR1 is LGHDT and CDR2 is YNNKEL (reference sequence). V dropped 4 bases and J dropped 8 bases, with 14 bases sitting between them. This CDR3 contains 14 residues. The CDR3 spells CASSPDSRREKLFF. The CDR3 nucleotides read TGTGCCAGCAGCCCGGACAGCCGAAGGGAAAAACTGTTTTTT.

The chain employs TRBV4-2 and TRBJ2-6; 11 bases line up with TRBD1. The ends lost 0 bases at V and 0 bases at J; junction bases unmatched: 7. Germline CDR1 and CDR2: LGHNA and YNFKEQ. This CDR3 spans 20 amino acids. The CDR3 DNA reads as TGTGCCAGCAGCCAAGAACTTCGGGGACAGGGGGGCTCTGGGGCCAACGTCCTGACTTTC. Its translation is CASSQELRGQGGSGANVLTF.

The rearrangement links TRBV2 to TRBJ1-5; 8 bases match TRBD1. The CDR3 has 14 residues. With V trimmed by 8 bases and J by 2 bases, 5 bases remained unmatched. The germline V gene encodes CDR1 SNHLY and CDR2 FYNNEI. The CDR3 reads CASVQGAGNQPQHF. CDR3 nucleotides: TGTGCCAGCGTCCAGGGGGCCGGCAATCAGCCCCAGCATTTT.

The chain uses TRBV10-2 and TRBJ2-5; D gene ambiguous. The CDR3 loop spans 13 amino acids. With 2 bases removed from V and 5 bases from J, the gap between germline ends came to 9 bases. The germline CDR1 and CDR2 sequences are WSHSY and SAAADI. The CDR3 spells CASSEPTDETQYF. CDR3 in DNA: TGCGCCAGCAGTGAGCCGACTGACGAGACCCAGTACTTC.

This clone was detected a few times. The V gene is TRBV28, the J gene TRBJ1-2; 9 bases are shared with TRBD1. This CDR3 contains 13 residues. The ends lost 6 bases at V and 8 bases at J; junction bases unmatched: 7. Germline CDR1 and CDR2: MDHEN and SYDVKM. CDR3 loop: CASRERTGVGYTF. As DNA, the CDR3 is TGTGCCAGCAGAGAGAGGACAGGGGTGGGCTACACCTTC.

This chain joins TRBV11-3 and TRBJ1-1, with TRBD1 matching over 7 bases. This CDR3 region has 12 residues. J was trimmed by 9 bases and V by 5 bases; bases with no gene match: 6. Germline CDR1 reads SGHNT; CDR2 reads YENEEA. CDR3 nucleotide sequence: TGTGCCAGCAGCAGAGGGACAGAAAAAGCTTTCTTT. It is translated as CASSRGTEKAFF. The variable domain in full, with the rest retrieved from reference TRBV11-3 and TRBJ1-1, is EAGVVQSPRYKIIEKKQPVAFWCNPISGHNTLYWYLQNLGQGPELLIRYENEEAVDDSQLPKDRFSAERLKGVDSTLKIQPAELGDSAVYLCASSRGTEKAFFGQGTRLTVV.

The chain joins TRBV14 to TRBJ1-5, with D possibly matching TRBD1 (5 bases). The CDR3 has 14 amino acids. Trimming cost V 4 bases and J 2 bases, with 9 bases left between them. In germline, CDR1 is SGHDN, CDR2 FVKESK. This CDR3 is CASSRGGGNQPQHF. CDR3 coding DNA: TGTGCCAGCAGCCGCGGGGGGGGCAATCAGCCCCAGCATTTT. Full variable domain (remainder filled in from reference TRBV14 and TRBJ1-5): EAGVTQFPSHSVIEKGQTVTLRCDPISGHDNLYWYRRVMGKEIKFLLHFVKESKQDESGMPNNRFLAERTGGTYSTLKVQPAELEDSGVYFCASSRGGGNQPQHFGDGTRLSIL.

The gene calls are TRBV15 and TRBJ2-7; 11 bases match TRBD1. Germline V gives CDR1 LNHNV, CDR2 YYDKDF (reference sequence). The CDR3 is made up of 15 amino acids. V was clipped by 4 bases and J by 2 bases; unmatched bases: 4. The CDR3 region has the DNA TGTGCCACCAGCACAATGGGACAGGGGGCCTACGAGCAGTACTTC. Protein product: CATSTMGQGAYEQYF.

This chain uses TRBV2 with TRBJ2-3, with 16 bases aligning to TRBD2. The junction had 5 bases not matched to a gene; V was cut back by 2 bases and J by 6 bases. The CDR3 length is 17 residues. Germline V gives CDR1 SNHLY, CDR2 FYNNEI. The CDR3 DNA reads TGTGCCAGCAGTGAATTGGGACTAGCGGGGGGGCGGGATACGCAGTATTTT. Its translation is CASSELGLAGGRDTQYF.

The chain employs TRBV7-9 and TRBJ1-3; unclear D gene. Germline CDR1 and CDR2: SEHNR and FQNEAQ (reference sequence). Trimming pared 4 bases from V and 1 base from J, leaving 14 bases between. CDR3 length equals 16 residues. CDR3 in DNA: TGTGCCAGCAGCTCGCCTTTAGTATTTTCTGGAAACACCATATATTTT. Protein product: CASSSPLVFSGNTIYF.

The chain couples TRBV2 to TRBJ1-6, with TRBD1 identical over 9 bases. Trimming took 8 bases from V and 5 from J; bases not matched to a gene: 4. Per the germline V gene, CDR1 is SNHLY and CDR2 is FYNNEI. CDR3 size: 14 residues. The CDR3 DNA follows: TGTGCCAGCCACCGACAGGGGGATAATTCACCCCTCCACTTT. It translates to CASHRQGDNSPLHF.

This clone was counted only a few times. This chain connects TRBV2 to TRBJ2-3; 10 nucleotides agree with TRBD2. CDR1 is SNHLY, CDR2 FYNNEI, per germline. V was pared by 7 bases and J by 5 bases, with 9 bases of the junction left unmatched. The CDR3 length is 15 residues. In DNA, the CDR3 is TGTGCCAGCAAGAGAGAGCGGGGGGGAGGAGATACGCAGTATTTT. Protein sequence: CASKRERGGGDTQYF.

The chain is built from TRBV7-6 and TRBJ1-4; possibly TRBD1 for D (6 bases). The CDR3 runs 15 residues. Germline CDR1 SGHVS, CDR2 FNYEAQ. V gave up 3 bases and J gave up 8 bases, with 16 bases separating them. In DNA form, the CDR3 reads TGTGCCAGCAGCTTCGAGGCGTCCCAGGGGGAAAAACTGTTTTTT. It codes for CASSFEASQGEKLFF.

The chain joins TRBV27 to TRBJ2-5; the D is unclear. The germline gives CDR1 MNHEY, CDR2 SMNVEV (reference sequence). V shed 5 bases and J shed 4 bases, with 11 bases lying between them. The CDR3 loop spans 13 amino acids. In DNA, the CDR3 is TGTGCCAGCAGTCCGTCCCTAGGAGAGACCCAGTACTTC. Encoded protein: CASSPSLGETQYF.